This entry lists 7 T cell receptor beta chains sequenced from one sample in a study of a mutant IDH1 vaccine in newly diagnosed glioma. The sample's time point: week 5, during vaccination. The vaccine gave 300 ug of a 20-mer mutant IDH1 peptide subcutaneously per dose. These receptors' antigens are unknown. Sequencing used immunoSEQ multiplex PCR; TCRdb keeps in-frame clones, though not all of them. The table has roughly 50,000 clones, 82% seen once. Here the sequenced sample was PBMCs, taken from a glioma patient whose treatment included an IDH1 peptide vaccine. These receptors were collected from a woman under 30 with glioma. Some clones in this sample may be carry-over from other donors' samples.

V and J are TRBV13 and TRBJ2-1; the D gene could be TRBD1 or TRBD2 (5 bases each). CDR1 is PRHDT, CDR2 FYEKMQ, per germline (reference sequence). This CDR3 is built from 16 residues. The V end lost 6 bases, the J end lost 0 bases, and 15 bases lay between the germline ends. CDR3 amino acids: CASSSRRGPSYNEQFF. For the CDR3, the DNA is TGTGCCAGCAGTTCCCGACGGGGCCCCTCCTACAATGAGCAGTTCTTC.

This chain connects TRBV27 to TRBJ1-1; the D gene is possibly TRBD1 (5 bases). This CDR3 comprises 13 residues. Germline-derived CDR1 and CDR2 are MNHEY and SMNVEV (reference sequence). Trimming removed 3 bases at V and 5 bases at J, with 10 bases between. CDR3 residues: CASSFSKGTEAFF. The CDR3 bases are TGTGCCAGCAGTTTTTCGAAGGGGACTGAAGCTTTCTTT.

A remark on this clone: At one of its ends the junction is not consistent with the germline gene, which may arise from a read error. The identical CDR3 is also encoded by other nucleotide sequences in the sample. The chain links TRBV5-4 to TRBJ1-4, with 9 bases identical to TRBD1. Germline CDR1 and CDR2: SGHNT and YYREEE (reference sequence). The CDR3 covers 14 residues. As DNA, the CDR3 is TGTGCCAGCAGTTTGGACAGGGGAAGCGAAAAACTGTTTTTT. Translated, it gives CASSLDRGSEKLFF. Full variable domain (outside the CDR3, taken from reference TRBV5-4 and TRBJ1-4): ETGVTQSPTHLIKTRGQQVTLRCSSQSGHNTVSWYQQALGQGPQFIFQYYREEENGRGNFPPRFSGLQFPNYSSELNVNALELDDSALYLCASSLDRGSEKLFFGSGTQLSVL.

The CDR3 reads CASSLARETDTQYF. The CDR3 coding sequence is TGCGCCAGCAGCTTGGCCAGGGAGACAGATACGCAGTATTTT. The chain is built from TRBV5-1 and TRBJ2-3; D could derive from TRBD1 or TRBD2 (5 bases each). CDR3 length: 14 amino acids. The germline V gene encodes CDR1 SGHRS and CDR2 YFSETQ. V was cut by 0 bases and J by 3 bases, with 8 bases left in between.

V is TRBV6-5 and J is TRBJ1-2; D uncertain. The CDR3 loop spans 12 amino acids. Trimming shortened V by 6 bases and J by 3 bases, and 8 bases separated the two germline ends. The germline V gene has CDR1 MNHEY and CDR2 SVGAGI. The CDR3 nucleotides are TGTGCCAGCAGGAGAGGGTACTATGGCTACACCTTC. It yields the protein CASRRGYYGYTF.

The chain carries TRBV5-1 and TRBJ1-3; TRBD1 might be the D (5 bases). This CDR3 region has 15 residues. The V and J ends lost 0 bases and 2 bases respectively, with 9 bases between them. The germline V gene encodes CDR1 SGHRS and CDR2 YFSETQ. The CDR3 DNA reads as TGCGCCAGCAGCTTGGACCGGGGGACTGGAAACACCATATATTTT. As protein: CASSLDRGTGNTIYF. Using reference TRBV5-1 and TRBJ1-3 for the parts outside the CDR3, the full variable domain is KAGVTQTPRYLIKTRGQQVTLSCSPISGHRSVSWYQQTPGQGLQFLFEYFSETQRNKGNFPGRFSGRQFSNSRSEMNVSTLELGDSALYLCASSLDRGTGNTIYFGEGSWLTVV.

The rearrangement links TRBV27 to TRBJ2-3; TRBD2 matches 13 bases. V gave up 2 bases and J gave up 4 bases; unmatched junction bases: 9. The CDR3 extends over 18 amino acids. Germline lookup yields CDR1 MNHEY and CDR2 SMNVEV (reference sequence). In DNA, the CDR3 is TGTGCCAGCAGTTTAACCGGGACTAGCGGGACCCGCCCAGATACGCAGTATTTT. The encoded protein is CASSLTGTSGTRPDTQYF.